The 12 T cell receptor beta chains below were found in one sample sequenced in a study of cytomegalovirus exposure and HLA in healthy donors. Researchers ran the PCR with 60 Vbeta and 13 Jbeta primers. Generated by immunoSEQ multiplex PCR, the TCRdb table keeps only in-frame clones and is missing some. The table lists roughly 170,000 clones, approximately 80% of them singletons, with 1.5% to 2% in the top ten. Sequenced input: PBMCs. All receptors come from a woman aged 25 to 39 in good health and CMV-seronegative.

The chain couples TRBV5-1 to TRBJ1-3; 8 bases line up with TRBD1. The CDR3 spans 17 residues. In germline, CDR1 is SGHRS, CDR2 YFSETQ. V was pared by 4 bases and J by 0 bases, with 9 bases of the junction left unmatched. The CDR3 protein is CASSEGTGPFSGNTIYF. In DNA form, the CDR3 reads TGCGCCAGCAGCGAAGGGACAGGTCCTTTCTCTGGAAACACCATATATTTT.

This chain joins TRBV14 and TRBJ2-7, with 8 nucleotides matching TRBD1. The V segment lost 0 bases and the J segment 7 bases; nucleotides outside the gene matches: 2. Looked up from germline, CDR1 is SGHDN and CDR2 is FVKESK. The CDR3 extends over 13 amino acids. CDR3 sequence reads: CASSQDRGREQYF. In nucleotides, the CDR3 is TGTGCCAGCAGCCAAGACAGGGGGCGAGAGCAGTACTTC. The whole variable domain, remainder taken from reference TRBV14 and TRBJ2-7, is EAGVTQFPSHSVIEKGQTVTLRCDPISGHDNLYWYRRVMGKEIKFLLHFVKESKQDESGMPNNRFLAERTGGTYSTLKVQPAELEDSGVYFCASSQDRGREQYFGPGTRLTVT.

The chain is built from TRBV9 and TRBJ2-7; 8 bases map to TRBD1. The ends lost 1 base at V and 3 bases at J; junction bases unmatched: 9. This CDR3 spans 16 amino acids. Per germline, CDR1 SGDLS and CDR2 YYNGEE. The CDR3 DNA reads TGTGCCAGCAGCGTAACTGGGACAGGAGGCGTCTACGAGCAGTACTTC. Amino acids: CASSVTGTGGVYEQYF.

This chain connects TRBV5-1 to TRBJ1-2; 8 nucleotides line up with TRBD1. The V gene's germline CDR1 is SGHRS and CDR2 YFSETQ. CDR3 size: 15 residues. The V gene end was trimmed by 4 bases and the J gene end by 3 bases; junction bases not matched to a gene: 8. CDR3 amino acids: CASSGGQGGDYGYTF. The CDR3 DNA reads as TGCGCCAGCAGCGGCGGACAGGGAGGAGACTATGGCTACACCTTC.

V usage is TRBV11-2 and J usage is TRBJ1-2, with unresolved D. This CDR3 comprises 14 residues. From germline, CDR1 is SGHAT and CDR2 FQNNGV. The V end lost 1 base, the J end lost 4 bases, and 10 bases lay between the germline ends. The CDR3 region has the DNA TGTGCCAGCAGCTTAGCCGGGGTTGGCTATGGCTACACCTTC. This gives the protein CASSLAGVGYGYTF.

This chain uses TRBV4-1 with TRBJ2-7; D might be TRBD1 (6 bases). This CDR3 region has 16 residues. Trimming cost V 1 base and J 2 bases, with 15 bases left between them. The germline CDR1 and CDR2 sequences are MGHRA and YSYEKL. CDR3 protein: CASSQGPHRVTYEQYF. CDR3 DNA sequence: TGCGCCAGCAGCCAAGGACCCCACAGGGTCACCTACGAGCAGTACTTC.

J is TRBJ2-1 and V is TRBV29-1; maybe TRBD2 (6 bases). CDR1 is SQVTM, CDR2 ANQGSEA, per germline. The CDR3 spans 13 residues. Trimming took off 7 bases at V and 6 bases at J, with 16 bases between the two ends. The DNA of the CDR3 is TGCAGCGCCCCTAGCGCCTCGTTCAATGAGCAGTTCTTC. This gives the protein CSAPSASFNEQFF.

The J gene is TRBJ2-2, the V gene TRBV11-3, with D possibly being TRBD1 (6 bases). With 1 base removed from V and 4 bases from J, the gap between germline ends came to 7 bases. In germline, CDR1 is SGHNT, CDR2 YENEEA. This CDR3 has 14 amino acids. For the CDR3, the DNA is TGTGCCAGCAGCTTAGGGGACACCACCGGGGAGCTGTTTTTT. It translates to CASSLGDTTGELFF.

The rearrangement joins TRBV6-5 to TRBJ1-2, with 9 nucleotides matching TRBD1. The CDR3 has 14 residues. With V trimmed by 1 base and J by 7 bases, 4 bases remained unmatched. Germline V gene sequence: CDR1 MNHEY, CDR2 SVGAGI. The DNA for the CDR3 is TGTGCCAGCAGTTACTATAGACAGGGGGGTGGCTACACCTTC. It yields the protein CASSYYRQGGGYTF.

The CDR3 is CASSQDLLETQYF. CDR3 bases: TGCGCCAGCAGCCAAGATCTGTTGGAGACCCAGTACTTC. The chain uses TRBV4-3 and TRBJ2-5; D ambiguous. Trimming took off 0 bases at V and 5 bases at J, with 7 bases between the two ends. The CDR3 runs 13 residues. The germline V gene has CDR1 LGHNA and CDR2 YSLEER.

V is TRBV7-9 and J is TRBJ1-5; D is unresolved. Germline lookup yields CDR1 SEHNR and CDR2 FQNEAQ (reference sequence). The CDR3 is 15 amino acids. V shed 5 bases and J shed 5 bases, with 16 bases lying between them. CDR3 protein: CASSQQTSIDQPQHF. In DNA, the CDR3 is TGTGCCAGCAGCCAACAGACAAGTATAGATCAGCCCCAGCATTTT.

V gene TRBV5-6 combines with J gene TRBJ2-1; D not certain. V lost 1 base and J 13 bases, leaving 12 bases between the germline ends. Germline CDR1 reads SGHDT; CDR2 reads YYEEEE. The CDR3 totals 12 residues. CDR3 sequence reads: CASSLSPSHQFF. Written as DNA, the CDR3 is TGTGCCAGCAGCTTGTCGCCTTCACATCAGTTCTTC.